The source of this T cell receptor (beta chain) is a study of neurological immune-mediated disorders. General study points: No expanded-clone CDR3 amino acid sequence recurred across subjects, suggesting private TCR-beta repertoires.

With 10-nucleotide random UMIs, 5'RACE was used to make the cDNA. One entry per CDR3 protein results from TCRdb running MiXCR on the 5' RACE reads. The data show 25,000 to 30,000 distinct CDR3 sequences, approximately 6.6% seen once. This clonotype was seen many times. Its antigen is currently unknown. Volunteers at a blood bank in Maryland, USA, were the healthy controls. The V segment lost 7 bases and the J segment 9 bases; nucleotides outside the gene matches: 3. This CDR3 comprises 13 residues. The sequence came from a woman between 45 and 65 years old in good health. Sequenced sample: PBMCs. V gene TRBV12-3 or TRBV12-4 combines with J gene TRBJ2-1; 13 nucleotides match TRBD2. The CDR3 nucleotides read TGTGCCAGCACGACTAGCGGGGGGCGTGAGCAGTTCTTC. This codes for CASTTSGGREQFF.